The clone carrying this T cell receptor (beta chain) was counted only a few times. As the sequencing template, cDNA was produced by extracting RNA and reverse transcribing it. Clones were sequenced by immunoSEQ multiplex PCR, and TCRdb holds only the in-frame ones, with some missing. The sample consists of 130,000 to 150,000 clones, around 47% of them appearing once. Per germline, CDR1 GTSNPN and CDR2 SVGIG (reference sequence). V was trimmed by 4 bases and J by 6 bases, leaving 14 bases between them. CDR3 length: 13 amino acids. This entry belongs to a study of CD8+ T cells in alopecia areata. Collection of lesional scalp punch biopsies and peripheral blood was performed in alopecia areata patients.

The receptor's source is a human donor with alopecia areata. Sequences were obtained from CD4+ T cells sorted from blood. The V call is TRBV30, the J call TRBJ2-3; no clear D gene. CDR3 sequence: CAWIPPVGDTQYF. The CDR3 nucleotides are TGTGCCTGGATTCCCCCGGTGGGGGATACGCAGTATTTT.